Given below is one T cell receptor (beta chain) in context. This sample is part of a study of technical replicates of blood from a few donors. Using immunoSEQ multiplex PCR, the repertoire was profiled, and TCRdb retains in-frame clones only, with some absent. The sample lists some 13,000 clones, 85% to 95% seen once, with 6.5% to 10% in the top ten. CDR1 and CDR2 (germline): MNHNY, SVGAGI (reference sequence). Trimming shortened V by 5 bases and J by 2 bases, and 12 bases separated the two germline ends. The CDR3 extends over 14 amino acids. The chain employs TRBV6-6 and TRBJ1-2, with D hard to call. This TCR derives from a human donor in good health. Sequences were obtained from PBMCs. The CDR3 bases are TGTGCCAGCAGTCCGCGGACGGGGAACTATGGCTACACCTTC. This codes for CASSPRTGNYGYTF.